The 9 T cell receptor beta chains reported below all come from one sample, sequenced in a study of blood T cell repertoires in COVID-19. This table comes from immunoSEQ multiplex PCR, and its TCRdb copy is limited to in-frame clones, with some not included. Found here are approximately 470,000 clones, 80% to 90% of them singletons; the top ten hold 3% to 3.5%. Material: peripheral blood. Receptors were obtained from a human donor in a cohort sampled during active COVID-19.

V usage is TRBV4-2 and J usage is TRBJ2-7, with 7 bases aligning to TRBD2. V shed 4 bases, J shed 0 bases, and the junction held 9 bases outside the gene matches. This CDR3 spans 16 amino acids. CDR1 is LGHNA and CDR2 is YNFKEQ in the germline V gene. CDR3 bases: TGTGCCAGCAGCCCCCAACTAGCGACGAGCTCCTACGAGCAGTACTTC. This encodes CASSPQLATSSYEQYF.

The rearrangement links TRBV28 to TRBJ1-6, with 7 bases that match TRBD1. The CDR3 has 18 residues. Germline V gene sequence: CDR1 MDHEN, CDR2 SYDVKM. V was clipped by 5 bases and J by 7 bases; unmatched bases: 17. CDR3 in amino acids: CASSDSRRPGQYNSPLHF. The CDR3 coding sequence is TGTGCCAGCAGTGACTCTCGTCGGCCGGGACAGTACAATTCACCCCTCCACTTT.

The gene calls are TRBV7-2 and TRBJ2-1; D is possibly TRBD2 (5 bases). This CDR3 is built from 18 residues. CDR1 SGHTA and CDR2 FQGNSA come from the germline V gene. Deletions cut 4 bases from V and 1 base from J, with 20 bases between. This chain's CDR3 is CASSSPAGPRGSYNEQFF. In DNA, the CDR3 is TGTGCCAGCAGCTCCCCCGCCGGGCCCAGAGGGTCCTACAATGAGCAGTTCTTC.

V usage is TRBV6-2 or TRBV6-3 and J usage is TRBJ1-1, with D perhaps matching TRBD1 (5 bases). This CDR3 contains 14 residues. Germline V gene lookup returns CDR1 MNHEY and CDR2 SVGEGT. V lost 0 bases, J lost 5 bases, and 10 bases lay in between. The CDR3 is CASSYSPGGTEAFF. CDR3 nucleotides: TGTGCCAGCAGTTACTCGCCCGGGGGGACTGAAGCTTTCTTT.

This chain joins TRBV7-6 and TRBJ2-1; no clear D. From germline, CDR1 is SGHVS and CDR2 FNYEAQ. The V end was cut by 1 base, the J end by 0 bases, with 10 bases between. The CDR3 loop spans 16 amino acids. The CDR3 loop is CASSLVAMSSYNEQFF. The CDR3 DNA reads TGTGCCAGCAGCTTAGTCGCTATGAGCTCCTACAATGAGCAGTTCTTC.

The V gene is TRBV27, the J gene TRBJ2-3; TRBD2 agrees at 11 bases. The germline V gene has CDR1 MNHEY and CDR2 SMNVEV (reference sequence). The CDR3 is 15 amino acids. V lost 3 bases, J lost 4 bases, and 3 bases stayed unmatched. The CDR3 DNA follows: TGTGCCAGCAGTTTCCTAGCGGGAGGCGCAGATACGCAGTATTTT. Translated: CASSFLAGGADTQYF.

This rearrangement joins TRBV2 to TRBJ2-7, with TRBD1 matching 11 bases. Germline trimming cut 7 bases from V and 4 bases from J; bases unmatched to any gene: 9. CDR3 length: 15 amino acids. CDR1 and CDR2 from the germline V gene are SNHLY and FYNNEI. CDR3 in amino acids: CASMRRTGGVYEQYF. The CDR3 DNA follows: TGTGCCAGCATGAGGCGGACAGGGGGCGTTTACGAGCAGTACTTC.

The DNA of the CDR3 is TGTGCCAGCAGCTTGGGACTAGCGGGAGGCAACTCCTACGAGCAGTACTTC. Residues: CASSLGLAGGNSYEQYF. The V and J genes are TRBV7-2 and TRBJ2-7, with 15 nucleotides matching TRBD2. The germline gives CDR1 SGHTA, CDR2 FQGNSA. The CDR3 loop spans 17 amino acids. The V and J ends lost 3 bases and 0 bases, in that order; junction bases with no gene match: 3.

The gene calls are TRBV19 and TRBJ1-5, with TRBD1 identical over 9 bases. This CDR3 is 16 amino acids long. Germline lookup yields CDR1 LNHDA and CDR2 SQIVND (reference sequence). J was trimmed by 3 bases and V by 4 bases; bases with no gene match: 7. This chain's CDR3 is CASSTLDRGDNQPQHF. CDR3 nucleotides: TGTGCCAGTAGTACCCTGGACAGGGGAGACAATCAGCCCCAGCATTTT. Based on the CDR3 plus reference TRBV19 and TRBJ1-5, the full variable domain is DGGITQSPKYLFRKEGQNVTLSCEQNLNHDAMYWYRQDPGQGLRLIYYSQIVNDFQKGDIAEGYSVSREKKESFPLTVTSAQKNPTAFYLCASSTLDRGDNQPQHFGDGTRLSIL.